This TCR beta chain was observed in a study of shared clonotypes between healthy human individuals (dated by TCRdb to the early 2020s). For the study in its entirety: Three men and a couple of women, aged 18 to 49 years, made up the cohort. For each donor, CD4 naive and CD4 memory were each given three plates, CD8 naive was given two plates, and CD8 memory was given one plate. To estimate repertoire size and how much clonotypes are shared between individuals, the study performed deep sequencing of blood TCR repertoires from a handful of healthy adults. Different laboratories and diverse techniques were used to prepare libraries and sequence TCR repertoires, to increase sequencing depth and limit assay-specific biases. Per donor, leukapheresis produced somewhere between about 0.85 and 10 billion PBMCs.

Using the deep immunoSEQ assay, multiplex PCR amplified TCR CDR3 regions from genomic DNA. Extracted genomic DNA from each cell subset was spread evenly across all wells of several immunoSEQ 96-well plates, with each plate serving as a replicate. Each replicate PCR for sorted subsets received around 200 ng genomic DNA, equal to around 32,000 T cell genomes. Purified libraries were quantified with a Qubit 3.0 fluorometer, sized on a Bioanalyzer 2100, and re-quantified with the KAPA Library Quantification kit. Every immunoSEQ 96-well plate was sequenced on a dedicated single-read 150-cycle Illumina NextSeq 550 flow cell. In the authors' own workflow: Because the immunoSEQ output included only junctional sequences and no quality scores, the filtering could not be the same as the filtering used for full-length reads. To assign V/J genes and CDR3, sequences were annotated against IMGT germline references using PyIR, a Python wrapper for IgBLAST v1.9. Reads were filtered out if the reads had weak V/J assignments (E-value above 1e-6), no CDR3, stop codons, out-of-frame junctions, or ambiguous translated residues. V3J clonotypes were defined as sequences sharing the same inferred V gene, J gene, and CDR3 amino acid sequence. Percentage overlap between repertoires was computed as shared unique clonotypes divided by the size of the smaller repertoire. Richness of each repertoire was evaluated using RTK rarefaction, the Chao1 estimator, and Recon v2.1 estimates of unobserved clonotypes. Generation probabilities for all TCRbeta clonotypes obtained by the gDNA method from a few donors were computed using OLGA. Entries here come from immuneACCESS through TCRdb and include only in-frame sequences with V and J called. Some clones fail to appear in such tables; in the studies checked, an unresolved V gene covers under half of the shortfall, and the cause of the remainder is unknown. The V and J calls and the clone size are those of that table, but D and trimming were determined from the DNA. The sample table records more than 1 million clones; around three quarters of these occur just once. Of the sample, about 0.52% is held by the ten largest clones.

A word on this clone: This clone's antigen is unknown. Base-call qualities are not available, and no considerably larger clone is one nucleotide away.

Healthy HIV-negative adults with no recently reported acute infections or vaccinations were included as donors. Every donor was a Caucasian adult residing in Nashville, Tennessee, USA. CD4+ T cells were enriched by magnetic negative selection; naive cells were then positively selected on CD45RA, and the negative fraction formed the memory subset. After blood collection by leukapheresis, PBMCs were isolated using Ficoll-Histopaque density gradient centrifugation and then cryopreserved in the vapor phase of liquid nitrogen. Analytical flow cytometry was used to check the purity and quantity of every magnetically sorted T cell population. Each sorted fraction had its genomic DNA isolated and then quantified by UV absorbance on a Nanodrop 2000c. Broader findings and caveats from the paper: Sampling was restricted to blood, and TCR repertoires in tissue are likely to differ from TCR repertoires in blood. Clonotypes shared by all four sorted-subset donors showed higher generation probabilities than non-shared clonotypes. Rarefaction of sorted-subset datasets indicated incomplete sequencing despite the large sequencing depth. When a few donors were compared, the shared fraction of clonotypes was roughly 5% for naive CD4, roughly 3.4% for naive CD8, 2.3% for memory CD4, and 0.4% for memory CD8. Naive subsets generally had larger estimated clonotype richness than memory subsets. The small number of donors limited the genetic and exposure-history diversity represented. Pairwise subsampling led to the expectation that sequencing depth would affect the degree of clonotype sharing among donors.

V is cut by 6 bases and J by 0 bases, and the space between the germline ends is 13 bases. The germline V gene sets CDR1 to SGHDT and CDR2 to YYEEEE. The CDR3 contains 14 residues, cysteine and phenylalanine counted. Kept here is only the CDR3 DNA, which spans 42 bases and is read in frame from base 1. The chain employs TRBV5-6 and TRBJ2-7; the D region possibly corresponds to TRBD2 (6 bases align). The sample was memory CD4+ T cells from PBMCs. What the cell subset or site label conveys for this sample: CD45RA-negative fraction. The TCR comes from a man aged 18 to 30 in good health. Some clones in this sample may be carry-over from other donors' samples. In nucleotide form, the sequence is TGTGCCAGCACCGGGACTCCCACCTCCTACGAGCAGTACTTC. Translated, it reads CASTGTPTSYEQYF. Outside the CDR3, residues come from the reference TRBV5-6 and TRBJ2-7 proteins, so the full variable domain is: DAGVTQSPTHLIKTRGQQVTLRCSPKSGHDTVSWYQQALGQGPQFIFQYYEEEERQRGNFPDRFSGHQFPNYSSELNVNALLLGDSALYLCASTGTPTSYEQYFGPGTRLTVT.